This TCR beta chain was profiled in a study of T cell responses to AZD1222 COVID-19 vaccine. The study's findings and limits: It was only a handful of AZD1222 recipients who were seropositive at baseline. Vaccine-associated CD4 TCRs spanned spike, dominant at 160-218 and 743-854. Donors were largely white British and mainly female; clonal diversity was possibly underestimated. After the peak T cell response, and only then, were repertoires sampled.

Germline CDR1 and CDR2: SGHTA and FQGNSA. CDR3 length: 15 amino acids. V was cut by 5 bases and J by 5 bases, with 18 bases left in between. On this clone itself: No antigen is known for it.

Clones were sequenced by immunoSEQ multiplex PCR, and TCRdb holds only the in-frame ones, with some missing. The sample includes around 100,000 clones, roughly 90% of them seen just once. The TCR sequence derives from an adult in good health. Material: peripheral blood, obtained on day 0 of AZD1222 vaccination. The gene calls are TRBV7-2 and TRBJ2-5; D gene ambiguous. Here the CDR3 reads CASSLRQALWETQYF. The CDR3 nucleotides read TGTGCCAGCAGCCTAAGGCAGGCCCTTTGGGAGACCCAGTACTTC. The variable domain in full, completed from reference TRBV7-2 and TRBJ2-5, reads GAGVSQSPSNKVTEKGKDVELRCDPISGHTALYWYRQSLGQGLEFLIYFQGNSAPDKSGLPSDRFSAERTGGSVSTLTIQRTQQEDSAVYLCASSLRQALWETQYFGPGTRLLVL.